The clone carrying this TCR beta chain was picked up many times. Genomic DNA was employed as the template in profiling TCR beta VDJ and CDR3. TCRdb redid the calling of the reads with MiXCR, one entry per CDR3 protein. The table lists fewer than 250,000 distinct CDR3 sequences, approximately 50% of them singletons. This sample was taken from a study of CD8+CD57+ T cells in acquired aplastic anemia. This CDR3 contains 14 residues. Germline CDR1 reads MNHEY; CDR2 reads SVGAGI. Trimming took 6 bases from V and 6 from J; bases not matched to a gene: 6. The chain links TRBV6-5 to TRBJ1-3; TRBD1 agrees at 9 bases. The TCR sequence derives from a human donor in good health, serving as a control. The sample consisted of sorted CD4+, CD8+, or CD8+CD57+ T cells (not recorded which) from PBMCs. CDR3 in amino acids: CASSPGTGKNTIYF. The DNA for the CDR3 is TGTGCCAGCAGCCCCGGGACAGGGAAAAACACCATATATTTT.